The subject of this entry is one T cell receptor (beta chain). Its binding antigen is unknown. No per-base quality is available; no much larger clone lies one base away. This entry is derived from a study of cytomegalovirus exposure and HLA in healthy donors (dated by TCRdb to the late 2010s). About the full investigation: According to a later analysis, one platform produced both the 110 or so validation repertoires and the 666 repertoires of the first cohort. The study aimed to test whether cataloging public T cell receptors could reveal signatures of past pathogen exposure. A separate validation cohort of approximately 130 different subjects was used in addition to the roughly 700-subject first cohort. To predict cytomegalovirus infection status, the study combined high-throughput TCR immunosequencing, statistical association of individual TCRs with disease status, and machine learning. The investigation overall reported the following: The authors suggested that the approach could potentially be extended to other disease states and immunological phenotypes. In both the original and validation cohorts, the classifier was reported to diagnose cytomegalovirus status with high specificity and sensitivity. While some public TCRs were present in many individuals, most TCR sequences turned up only very rarely across donors. A later analysis had no HLA typing for the validation cohort, so co-occurrence there was scored across all 120 repertoires. A total of roughly 160 TCR beta chains were listed by the study as associated with cytomegalovirus. A few of the identified cytomegalovirus-associated TCR beta chains were confirmed in vitro to be specific for cytomegalovirus antigens. Of the cluster scores, 90% to 95% were above 0 in a later analysis, which found that TCRs clustered in the first cohort also tended to co-occur in the approximately 110 validation repertoires.

The donors were included in the validation cohort of over a hundred subjects, a group kept apart from the roughly 700-subject first cohort. Receptor amplification or capture employed the immunoSEQ multiplex PCR assay. Concerning the study's data processing: A statistical classification framework was built for diagnosing cytomegalovirus status from the catalog of TCR beta chain sequences. This immuneACCESS table, as held by TCRdb, lists in-frame sequences with V and J called but not all clones. Of the missing ones, under half trace to an unresolved V gene in checked studies; the others have no known cause. V and J calls and clone size are given by that table; D and trimming were obtained from the DNA. The sample table lists 120,000 to 150,000 clones, around 90% of them with a count of one. 3.3% of the sample comes from the top ten. The germline V gene provides CDR1 MNHEY and CDR2 SVGAGI. V lost 7 bases and J lost 0 bases, and the count of bases not matched to a germline gene is 4. The CDR3 holds 15 amino acids from the cysteine to the phenylalanine. CDR3 DNA is the only sequence kept; it has 45 bases, read in frame from the first base.

What was sequenced was PBMCs. The chain was built from TRBV6-5 and TRBJ2-3, with 10 bases matching TRBD2. This TCR was sampled from a woman between 18 and 29 years old in good health and CMV-seropositive. The sequenced DNA: TGTGCCAGCACTAGCGGGAGACCTAGCACAGATACGCAGTATTTT. Protein translation: CASTSGRPSTDTQYF.